This TCR beta chain was profiled in a study of tumor and adjacent non-tumor tissue in lung cancer. RNA was extracted from bulk tissue without any cell sorting. As concerns this clonotype: No antigen is known for it.

A modified ARM-PCR protocol with three rounds of nested PCR amplified TCRbeta. TCRdb independently ran MiXCR on the multiplex PCR reads; one entry per CDR3 protein. Among 84,000 or so distinct CDR3 sequences listed, roughly 62% were seen once. Germline trimming cut 9 bases from V and 0 bases from J; bases unmatched to any gene: 10. The CDR3 sequence is 16 residues long. Germline CDR1 reads SEHNR; CDR2 reads FQNEAQ (reference sequence). Study results and limitations: Tumor repertoires had a smaller top 100 clone share than normal lung.

The sample was lung tumor tissue. V is TRBV7-9 and J is TRBJ2-2; 7 bases fit TRBD2. The receptor was derived from a man between 65 and 85 years old with non-small cell lung cancer. DNA of the CDR3: TGTGCCAGTAGCCCTCCAGCGGGGACGAACACCGGGGAGCTGTTTTTT. This codes for CASSPPAGTNTGELFF.